The clone carrying this TCR beta chain was counted a single time. Its specificity is not known. This sample stems from a study of cytomegalovirus exposure and HLA in healthy donors. Study-wide results and limits: The listing of roughly 160 TCR beta chains classed them as cytomegalovirus-associated. In vitro data verified a few CMV-associated chains as specific for CMV antigens. In a later analysis, first-cohort TCR clusters were found to tend to co-occur in the 130 or so validation repertoires. Most TCR sequences proved rare, with some public TCRs found in many donors.

TCRdb keeps only in-frame clones here, not all; method: immunoSEQ multiplex PCR. The data show 120,000 to 150,000 clones, around 90% seen once. This sequence originates from a young man in good health and CMV-seropositive. Sequencing input: PBMCs.

The CDR3 nucleotides read TGTGCCACCAGCAGAGCCCCCGACAGGGCCCAGCCCCAGCATTTT. As protein: CATSRAPDRAQPQHF. The chain carries TRBV15 and TRBJ1-5; 7 nucleotides match TRBD1. This CDR3 is 15 amino acids long. V lost 1 base, J lost 7 bases, and 7 bases stayed unmatched. The germline V gene has CDR1 LNHNV and CDR2 YYDKDF (reference sequence).